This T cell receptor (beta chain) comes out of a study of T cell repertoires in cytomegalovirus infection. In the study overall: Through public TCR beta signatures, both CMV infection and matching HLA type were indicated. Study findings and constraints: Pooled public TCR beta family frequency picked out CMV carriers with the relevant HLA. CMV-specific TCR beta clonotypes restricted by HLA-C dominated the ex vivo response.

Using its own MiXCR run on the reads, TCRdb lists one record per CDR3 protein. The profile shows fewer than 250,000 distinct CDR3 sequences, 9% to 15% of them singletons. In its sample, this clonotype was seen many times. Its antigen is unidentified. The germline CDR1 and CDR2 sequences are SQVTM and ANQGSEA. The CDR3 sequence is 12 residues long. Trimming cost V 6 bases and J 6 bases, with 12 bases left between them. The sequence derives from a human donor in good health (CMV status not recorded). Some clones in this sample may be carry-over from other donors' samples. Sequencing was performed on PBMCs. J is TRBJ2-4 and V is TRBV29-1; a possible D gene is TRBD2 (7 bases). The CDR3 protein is CSVGGRVNIQYF. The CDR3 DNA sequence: TGCAGCGTGGGGGGGCGGGTAAACATTCAGTACTTC.